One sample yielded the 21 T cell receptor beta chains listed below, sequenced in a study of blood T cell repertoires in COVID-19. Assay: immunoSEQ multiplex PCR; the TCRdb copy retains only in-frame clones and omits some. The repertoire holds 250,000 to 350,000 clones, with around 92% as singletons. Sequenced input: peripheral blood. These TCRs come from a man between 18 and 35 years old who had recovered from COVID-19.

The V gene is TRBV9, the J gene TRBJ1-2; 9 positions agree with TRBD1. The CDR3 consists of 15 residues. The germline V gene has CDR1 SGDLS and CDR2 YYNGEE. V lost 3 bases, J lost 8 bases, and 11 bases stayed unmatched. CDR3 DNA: TGTGCCAGCAGCGGGGGACAGGGTATCTCTCGCGGCTACACCTTC. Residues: CASSGGQGISRGYTF.

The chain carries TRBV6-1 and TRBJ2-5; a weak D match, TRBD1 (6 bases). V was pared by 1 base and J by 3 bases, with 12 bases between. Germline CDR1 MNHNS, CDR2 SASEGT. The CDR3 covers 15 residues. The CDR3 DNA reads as TGTGCCAGCAGTGAAGTAGGGGGTCGGGAAGAGACCCAGTACTTC. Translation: CASSEVGGREETQYF.

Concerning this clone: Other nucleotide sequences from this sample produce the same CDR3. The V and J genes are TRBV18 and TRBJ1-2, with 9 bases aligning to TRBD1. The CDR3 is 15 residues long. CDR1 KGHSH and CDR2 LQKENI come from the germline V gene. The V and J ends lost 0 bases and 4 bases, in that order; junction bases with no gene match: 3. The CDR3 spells CASSPPGTGSYGYTF. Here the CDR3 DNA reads TGTGCCAGCTCACCACCGGGGACAGGGAGCTATGGCTACACCTTC.

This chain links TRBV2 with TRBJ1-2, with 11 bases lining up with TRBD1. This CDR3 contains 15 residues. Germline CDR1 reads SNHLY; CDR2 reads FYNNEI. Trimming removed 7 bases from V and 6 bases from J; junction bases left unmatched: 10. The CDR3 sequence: CASTPGDRGNHGYTF. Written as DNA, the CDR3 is TGTGCCAGCACCCCCGGGGACAGGGGGAACCATGGCTACACCTTC.

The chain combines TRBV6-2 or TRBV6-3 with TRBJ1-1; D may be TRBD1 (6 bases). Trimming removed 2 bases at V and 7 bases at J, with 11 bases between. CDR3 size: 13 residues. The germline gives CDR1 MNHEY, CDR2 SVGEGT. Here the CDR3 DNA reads TGTGCCAGCAGTTACCCGACAGGAGTTGAAGCTTTCTTT. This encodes CASSYPTGVEAFF.

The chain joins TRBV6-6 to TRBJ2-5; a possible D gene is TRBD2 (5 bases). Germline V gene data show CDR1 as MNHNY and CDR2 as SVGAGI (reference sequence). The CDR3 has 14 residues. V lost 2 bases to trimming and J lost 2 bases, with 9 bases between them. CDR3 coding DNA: TGTGCCAGCAGTTACGGCCGGAGGCAAGAGACCCAGTACTTC. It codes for CASSYGRRQETQYF.

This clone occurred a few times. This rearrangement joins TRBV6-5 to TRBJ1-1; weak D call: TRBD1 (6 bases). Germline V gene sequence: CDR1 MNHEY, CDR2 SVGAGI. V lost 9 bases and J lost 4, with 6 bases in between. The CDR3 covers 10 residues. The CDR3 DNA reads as TGTGCCAGAGGGGGCACTGAAGCTTTCTTT. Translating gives CARGGTEAFF.

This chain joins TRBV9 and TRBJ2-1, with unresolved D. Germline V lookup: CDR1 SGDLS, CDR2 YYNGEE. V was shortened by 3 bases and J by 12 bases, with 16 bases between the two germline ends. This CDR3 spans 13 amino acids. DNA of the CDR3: TGTGCCAGCAGCGCTGGAGCAAGCACCGGGCAGTTCTTC. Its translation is CASSAGASTGQFF. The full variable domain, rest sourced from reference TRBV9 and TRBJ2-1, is DSGVTQTPKHLITATGQRVTLRCSPRSGDLSVYWYQQSLDQGLQFLIQYYNGEERAKGNILERFSAQQFPDLHSELNLSSLELGDSALYFCASSAGASTGQFFGPGTRLTVL.

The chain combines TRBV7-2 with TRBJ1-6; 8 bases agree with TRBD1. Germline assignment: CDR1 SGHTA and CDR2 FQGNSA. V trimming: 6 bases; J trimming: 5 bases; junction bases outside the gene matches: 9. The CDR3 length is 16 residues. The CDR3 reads CASRPPGGEDNSPLHF. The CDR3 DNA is TGTGCCAGCAGGCCTCCAGGGGGCGAGGATAATTCACCCCTCCACTTT.

CDR3 protein: CASSRDRGPPGETQYF. CDR3 bases: TGTGCCAGCAGTAGAGACAGGGGGCCGCCCGGGGAGACCCAGTACTTC. V usage is TRBV25-1 and J usage is TRBJ2-5; 10 nucleotides align to TRBD1. The CDR3 totals 16 residues. With 5 bases clipped from V and 5 bases from J, the junction kept 11 bases outside the gene matches. CDR1 is MGHDK and CDR2 is SYGVNS in the germline V gene.

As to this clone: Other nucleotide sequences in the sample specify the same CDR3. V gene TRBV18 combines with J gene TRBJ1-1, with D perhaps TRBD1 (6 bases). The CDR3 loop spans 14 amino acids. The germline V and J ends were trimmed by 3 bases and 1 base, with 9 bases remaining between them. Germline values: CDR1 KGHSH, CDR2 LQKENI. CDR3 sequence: CASSPGQTNTEAFF. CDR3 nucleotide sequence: TGTGCCAGCTCACCGGGACAAACGAACACTGAAGCTTTCTTT.

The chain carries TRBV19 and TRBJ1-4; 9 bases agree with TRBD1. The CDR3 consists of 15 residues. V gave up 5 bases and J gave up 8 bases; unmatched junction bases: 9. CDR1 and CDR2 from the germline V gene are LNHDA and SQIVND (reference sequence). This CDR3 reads CASSETGTGSEKLFF. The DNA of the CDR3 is TGTGCCAGTAGTGAAACCGGGACAGGGTCCGAAAAACTGTTTTTT.

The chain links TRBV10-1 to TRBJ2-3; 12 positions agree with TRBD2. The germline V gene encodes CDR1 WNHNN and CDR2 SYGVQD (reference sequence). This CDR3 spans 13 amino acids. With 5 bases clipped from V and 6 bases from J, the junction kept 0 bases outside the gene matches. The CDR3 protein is CASSLAGGDTQYF. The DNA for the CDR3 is TGCGCCAGCAGTCTAGCGGGAGGGGATACGCAGTATTTT.

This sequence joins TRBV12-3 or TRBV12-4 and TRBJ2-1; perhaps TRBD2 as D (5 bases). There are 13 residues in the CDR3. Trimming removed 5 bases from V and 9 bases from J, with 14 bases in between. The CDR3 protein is CASSPSLRGEQFF. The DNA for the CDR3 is TGTGCCAGCAGTCCTAGCTTACGGGGTGAGCAGTTCTTC.

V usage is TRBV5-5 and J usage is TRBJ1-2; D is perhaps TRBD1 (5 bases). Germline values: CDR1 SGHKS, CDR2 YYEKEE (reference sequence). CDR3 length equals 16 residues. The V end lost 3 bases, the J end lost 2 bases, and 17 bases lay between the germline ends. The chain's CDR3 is CASSSSTDLTNYGYTF. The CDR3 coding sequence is TGTGCCAGCAGCTCCTCGACAGACCTAACGAACTATGGCTACACCTTC.

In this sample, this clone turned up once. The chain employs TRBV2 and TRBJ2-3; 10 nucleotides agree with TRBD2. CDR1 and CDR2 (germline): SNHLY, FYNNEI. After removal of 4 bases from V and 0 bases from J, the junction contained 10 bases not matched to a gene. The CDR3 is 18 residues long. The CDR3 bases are TGTGCCAGCAGTGGTGAGCGGGAGGGTCTCACTAGCACAGATACGCAGTATTTT. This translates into CASSGEREGLTSTDTQYF.

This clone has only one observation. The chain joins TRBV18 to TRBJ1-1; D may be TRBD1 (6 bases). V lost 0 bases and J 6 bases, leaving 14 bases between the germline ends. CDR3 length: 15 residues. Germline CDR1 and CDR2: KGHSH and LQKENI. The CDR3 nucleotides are TGTGCCAGCTCACCACCGGGACAAGGGATCGCTGAAGCTTTCTTT. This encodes CASSPPGQGIAEAFF. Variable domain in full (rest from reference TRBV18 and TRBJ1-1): NAGVMQNPRHLVRRRGQEARLRCSPMKGHSHVYWYRQLPEEGLKFMVYLQKENIIDESGMPKERFSAEFPKEGPSILRIQQVVRGDSAAYFCASSPPGQGIAEAFFGQGTRLTVV.

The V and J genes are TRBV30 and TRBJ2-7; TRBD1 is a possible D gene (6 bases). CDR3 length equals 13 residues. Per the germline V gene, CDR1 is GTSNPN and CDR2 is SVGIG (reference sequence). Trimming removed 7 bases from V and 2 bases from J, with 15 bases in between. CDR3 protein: CASQGQDPYEQYF. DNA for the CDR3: TGTGCCTCACAGGGTCAAGATCCCTACGAGCAGTACTTC.

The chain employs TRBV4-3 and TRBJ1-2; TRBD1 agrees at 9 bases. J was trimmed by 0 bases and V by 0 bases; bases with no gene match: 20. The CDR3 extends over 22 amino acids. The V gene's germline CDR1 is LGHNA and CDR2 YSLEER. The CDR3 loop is CASSQETGQGMSWGDPNYGYTF. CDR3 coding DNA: TGCGCCAGCAGCCAAGAGACAGGACAGGGGATGTCCTGGGGGGATCCTAACTATGGCTACACCTTC.

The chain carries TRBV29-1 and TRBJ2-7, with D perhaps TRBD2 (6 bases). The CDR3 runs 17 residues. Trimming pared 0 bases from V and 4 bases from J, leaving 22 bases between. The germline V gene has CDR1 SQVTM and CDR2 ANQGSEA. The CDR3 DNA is TGCAGCGTTGAAGAAGGGCGGGGAGCCTCCGCAGAATACGAGCAGTACTTC. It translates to CSVEEGRGASAEYEQYF.

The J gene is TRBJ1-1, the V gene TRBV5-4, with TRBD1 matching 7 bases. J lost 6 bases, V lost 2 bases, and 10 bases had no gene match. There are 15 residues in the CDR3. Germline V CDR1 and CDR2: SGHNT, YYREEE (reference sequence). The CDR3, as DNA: TGTGCCAGCAGCTTTTATGACAGGGAGGTCCCTGAAGCTTTCTTT. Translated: CASSFYDREVPEAFF.